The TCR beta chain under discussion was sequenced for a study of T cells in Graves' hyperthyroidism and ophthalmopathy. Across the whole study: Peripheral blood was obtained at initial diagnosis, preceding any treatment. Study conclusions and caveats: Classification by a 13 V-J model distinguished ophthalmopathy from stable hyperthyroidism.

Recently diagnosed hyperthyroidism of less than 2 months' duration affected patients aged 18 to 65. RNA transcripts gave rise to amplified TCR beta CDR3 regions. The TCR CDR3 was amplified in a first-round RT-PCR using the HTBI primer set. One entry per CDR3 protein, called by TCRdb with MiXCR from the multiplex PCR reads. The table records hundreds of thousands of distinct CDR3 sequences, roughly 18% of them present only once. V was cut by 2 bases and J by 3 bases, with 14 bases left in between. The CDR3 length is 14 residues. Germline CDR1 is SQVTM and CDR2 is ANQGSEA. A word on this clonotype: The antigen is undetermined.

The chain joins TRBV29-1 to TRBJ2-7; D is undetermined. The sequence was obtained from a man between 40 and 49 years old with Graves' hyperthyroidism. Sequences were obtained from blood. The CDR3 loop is CSVEIWRNSYEQYF. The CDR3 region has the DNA TGCAGCGTTGAAATTTGGCGCAACAGCTACGAGCAGTACTTC.